Each of the 32 T cell receptor beta chains below was sequenced from the same sample in a study of T cells after yellow fever vaccination. TCRdb used MiXCR to reprocess the 5' RACE reads, holding one entry per CDR3 protein. Of 200,000 to 250,000 distinct CDR3 sequences in the sample, under 3.5% are singletons; the top ten hold around 3.3%. The specimen was CD4+ T cells sorted from PBMCs, collected 10 days after the yellow fever booster vaccination. Every receptor here comes from a man younger than 35 who received the YFV17D yellow fever vaccine.

At least ten counts were recorded for this clonotype. V usage is TRBV19 and J usage is TRBJ2-3; D gene uncertain. The CDR3 contains 14 residues. Germline V gene sequence: CDR1 LNHDA, CDR2 SQIVND (reference sequence). V gave up 3 bases and J gave up 6 bases, with 13 bases separating them. The CDR3 reads CASSMTGVWDTQYF. In nucleotides, the CDR3 is TGTGCCAGTAGTATGACGGGCGTGTGGGATACGCAGTATTTT.

This clonotype was picked up many times. The chain links TRBV5-6 to TRBJ2-5; TRBD1 matches at 7 bases. In germline, CDR1 is SGHDT, CDR2 YYEEEE. The CDR3 is 15 residues long. V shed 3 bases, J shed 4 bases, and the junction held 9 bases outside the gene matches. CDR3 bases: TGTGCCAGCAGCTCCTTCGACAGGGTGGGAGAGACCCAGTACTTC. Protein: CASSSFDRVGETQYF. Full variable domain (missing parts from reference TRBV5-6 and TRBJ2-5): DAGVTQSPTHLIKTRGQQVTLRCSPKSGHDTVSWYQQALGQGPQFIFQYYEEEERQRGNFPDRFSGHQFPNYSSELNVNALLLGDSALYLCASSSFDRVGETQYFGPGTRLLVL.

The rearrangement links TRBV7-9 to TRBJ2-5, with a tentative D call TRBD1 (5 bases). V lost 11 bases to trimming and J lost 6 bases, with 13 bases between them. The CDR3 is made up of 11 amino acids. Germline V gene lookup returns CDR1 SEHNR and CDR2 FQNEAQ (reference sequence). The CDR3 DNA reads as TGTGCCGTGGAAGGGGCTCAGACCCAGTACTTC. Protein sequence: CAVEGAQTQYF.

The chain has TRBV28 and TRBJ2-7; TRBD2 matches at 10 bases. Germline loops: CDR1 MDHEN, CDR2 SYDVKM. The CDR3 covers 15 residues. The V segment lost 5 bases and the J segment 3 bases; nucleotides outside the gene matches: 7. The CDR3 DNA is TGTGCCAGCAGTCCCCTAGCGGGGGAGCACTACGAGCAGTACGTC. It is translated as CASSPLAGEHYEQYV.

This clonotype showed up many times. The chain carries TRBV20-1 and TRBJ1-1; D is perhaps TRBD1 (5 bases). Germline CDR1 reads DFQATT; CDR2 reads SNEGSKA (reference sequence). The V and J ends lost 6 bases and 6 bases respectively, with 17 bases between them. CDR3 length: 13 residues. In DNA, the CDR3 is TGCAGTGCACTGCAAGGTTTGGGGCCTGAAGCTTTCTTT. It specifies CSALQGLGPEAFF.

Ten or more counts support this clonotype. The V and J genes are TRBV28 and TRBJ1-5; the D gene is possibly TRBD1 (5 bases). Trimming shortened V by 3 bases and J by 4 bases, and 16 bases separated the two germline ends. Per the germline V gene, CDR1 is MDHEN and CDR2 is SYDVKM. The CDR3 contains 16 residues. CDR3 sequence: CASSLLGKGSNQPQHF. CDR3 DNA sequence: TGTGCCAGCAGTTTGCTGGGCAAGGGGAGTAATCAGCCCCAGCATTTT.

This clonotype appeared a few times. The junction shows a germline mismatch at one end, possibly a read error. The chain combines TRBV10-3 with TRBJ2-5; D is ambiguous. Germline CDR1 is ENHRY and CDR2 is SYGVKD. CDR3 length: 13 amino acids. The CDR3 sequence: CAISEALQGTQYF. CDR3 sequence (DNA): TGTGCCATCAGTGAGGCCCTCCAAGGGACCCAGTACTTC.

This clonotype has a count of ten or more. The chain joins TRBV20-1 to TRBJ2-7; a possible D gene is TRBD2 (7 bases). This CDR3 region has 13 residues. The germline V and J ends were trimmed by 5 bases and 0 bases, with 11 bases remaining between them. The germline V gene has CDR1 DFQATT and CDR2 SNEGSKA (reference sequence). CDR3 amino acids: CSARGASSYEQYF. CDR3 coding DNA: TGCAGTGCTCGGGGGGCTAGCTCCTACGAGCAGTACTTC.

This clonotype was detected only a few times. The rearrangement joins TRBV7-2 to TRBJ1-5, with D tentatively TRBD1 (5 bases). V dropped 5 bases and J dropped 6 bases, with 11 bases sitting between them. The CDR3 totals 13 residues. Germline V gene lookup returns CDR1 SGHTA and CDR2 FQGNSA. The CDR3 DNA is TGTGCCAGCAGCCAAATCGGGGGTCAGCCCCAGCATTTT. Its translation: CASSQIGGQPQHF.

This clonotype was observed many times. The chain is built from TRBV6-6 and TRBJ1-2, with D possibly TRBD1 on 6 matching bases. The germline CDR1 and CDR2 sequences are MNHNY and SVGAGI (reference sequence). The CDR3 is 12 residues long. Trimming took off 7 bases at V and 7 bases at J, with 13 bases between the two ends. Here the CDR3 reads CASTQGSGGYTF. The CDR3 DNA is TGTGCCAGCACCCAGGGGTCTGGTGGCTACACCTTC.

This clonotype has just a few counts. An end of the junction does not agree with germline; a read error may underlie this. The chain combines TRBV5-4 with TRBJ2-3; 7 bases match TRBD1. The germline V gene has CDR1 SGHNT and CDR2 YYREEE (reference sequence). The CDR3 totals 14 residues. CDR3 DNA sequence: TGTGCCAGCAGCCACCCCTCCGGGACAGCCGAAACTGTCTTT. This gives the protein CASSHPSGTAETVF.

This chain joins TRBV7-9 and TRBJ1-6; no reliable D call. Between the trimmed V and J ends, which lost 2 bases and 5 bases, there was a span of 7 bases. The CDR3 consists of 14 residues. Germline V gene sequence: CDR1 SEHNR, CDR2 FQNEAQ (reference sequence). The CDR3 sequence is CASSLFGDNSPLHF. The CDR3 DNA is TGTGCCAGCAGCTTATTCGGAGATAATTCACCCCTCCACTTT.

The V call is TRBV25-1, the J call TRBJ2-3; no clear D gene. Germline V gene sequence: CDR1 MGHDK, CDR2 SYGVNS. Deletions cut 1 base from V and 4 bases from J, with 9 bases between. The CDR3 contains 14 residues. The CDR3 DNA is TGTGCCAGCAGTGAATCCGAGTATGCAGATACGCAGTATTTT. Protein: CASSESEYADTQYF.

This clonotype was observed a few times. This chain connects TRBV5-1 to TRBJ2-5, with 7 bases lining up with TRBD2. V lost 0 bases, J lost 1 base, and 9 bases stayed unmatched. This CDR3 has 17 amino acids. Germline V gene data show CDR1 as SGHRS and CDR2 as YFSETQ. For the CDR3, the DNA is TGCGCCAGCAGCTTGGCCTTGTGGGGGGGACGCCAAGAGACCCAGTACTTC. It codes for CASSLALWGGRQETQYF.

This clonotype turned up a few times. The chain has TRBV5-6 and TRBJ1-2; 7 bases map to TRBD1. This CDR3 is built from 14 residues. Germline-derived CDR1 and CDR2 are SGHDT and YYEEEE. Trimming at V came to 3 bases and at J to 8 bases, leaving 10 bases not matched to a gene. The CDR3 DNA is TGTGCCAGCAGCTCGGCAGGGGGGATTGGCGGCTACACCTTC. Its translation is CASSSAGGIGGYTF.

This clonotype was detected many times. The rearrangement joins TRBV5-1 to TRBJ2-1; 8 bases are shared with TRBD2. The length of the CDR3 is 16 residues. Germline trimming cut 4 bases from V and 5 bases from J; bases unmatched to any gene: 11. Germline V gene data show CDR1 as SGHRS and CDR2 as YFSETQ. CDR3 region: CASSPLIAGKNNEQFF. The CDR3 DNA follows: TGCGCCAGCAGCCCCCTAATAGCGGGGAAAAACAATGAGCAGTTCTTC.

This clonotype was picked up many times. This chain joins TRBV12-3 or TRBV12-4 and TRBJ2-1, with a tentative D call TRBD1 (6 bases). The CDR3 totals 17 residues. Trimming left V 0 bases short and J 0 bases short, with 12 bases between. The CDR3 coding sequence is TGTGCCAGCAGTTTAGCGGCCCAGGGGAGCTCCTACAATGAGCAGTTCTTC. It specifies CASSLAAQGSSYNEQFF.

This clonotype appeared a few times. The rearrangement uses TRBV7-9 and TRBJ2-1; D may match TRBD1 or TRBD2 (5 bases each). Trimming cost V 1 base and J 2 bases, with 15 bases left between them. The germline V gene encodes CDR1 SEHNR and CDR2 FQNEAQ (reference sequence). The CDR3 consists of 17 residues. The chain's CDR3 is CASSLGGDSLAYNEQFF. In DNA, the CDR3 is TGTGCCAGCAGCTTAGGGGGAGACAGCTTGGCCTACAATGAGCAGTTCTTC.

This clonotype was recorded at least ten times. The gene calls are TRBV12-3 or TRBV12-4 and TRBJ1-5, with 7 bases lining up with TRBD1. Germline trimming cut 4 bases from V and 6 bases from J; bases unmatched to any gene: 12. This CDR3 is built from 16 residues. CDR3 loop: CASSSTQGVGGQPQHF. Written as DNA, the CDR3 is TGTGCCAGCAGTTCCACTCAGGGGGTTGGGGGTCAGCCCCAGCATTTT.

This rearrangement joins TRBV21-1 to TRBJ2-2; the table's TRBD1 call for D was not verified on the DNA. TRBV21-1 corresponds to a pseudogene. The CDR3 has 17 amino acids. CDR3: CASSSCNRGVNTGELFF. CDR3 coding DNA: TGTGCCAGCAGTTCATGCAACAGGGGTGTGAACACCGGGGAGCTGTTTTTT.

About this clonotype itself: This could be a read error, since a much larger clone is one nucleotide away. V gene TRBV4-2 combines with J gene TRBJ2-2; D ambiguous. CDR3 length equals 11 residues. Trimming took 6 bases from V and 6 from J, leaving 5 bases between them. CDR1 and CDR2 from the germline V gene are LGHNA and YNFKEQ. CDR3 residues: CASSESGELFF. The CDR3 DNA reads TGTGCCAGCAGTGAGTCCGGGGAGCTGTTTTTT.

The V gene is TRBV5-1, the J gene TRBJ2-7, with TRBD2 matching 12 bases. CDR3 size: 13 residues. Unmatched junction bases numbered 2, after V lost 5 bases and J lost 5 bases. CDR1 is SGHRS and CDR2 is YFSETQ in the germline V gene. CDR3 sequence reads: CASRLAGGHEQYV. DNA for the CDR3: TGCGCCAGCAGACTAGCGGGGGGCCACGAGCAGTACGTC.

The sample holds many counts of this clonotype. This chain joins TRBV9 and TRBJ1-6, with D hard to call. V gave up 0 bases and J gave up 7 bases, with 5 bases separating them. CDR1 SGDLS and CDR2 YYNGEE come from the germline V gene. This CDR3 comprises 13 residues. The CDR3 sequence is CASSVDGNSPLHF. Written as DNA, the CDR3 is TGTGCCAGCAGCGTAGACGGGAATTCACCCCTCCACTTT.

Many counts were recorded for this clonotype. The gene calls are TRBV10-3 and TRBJ1-1; D remains ambiguous. Germline V lookup: CDR1 ENHRY, CDR2 SYGVKD. CDR3 length: 12 residues. Between the trimmed V and J ends, which lost 7 bases and 4 bases, there was a span of 10 bases. CDR3 sequence reads: CAIKEGGTEAFF. As DNA, the CDR3 is TGTGCCATCAAGGAAGGAGGCACTGAAGCTTTCTTT.

This clonotype was detected many times. The V and J genes are TRBV5-4 and TRBJ2-1; weak D call: TRBD2 (7 bases). V gave up 2 bases and J gave up 8 bases, with 14 bases separating them. Germline loops: CDR1 SGHNT, CDR2 YYREEE (reference sequence). The CDR3 is 14 amino acids. CDR3 amino acids: CASSFRGGKDEQFF. The CDR3 coding sequence is TGTGCCAGCAGCTTTCGCGGGGGCAAGGATGAGCAGTTCTTC.

A remark on this clonotype: Since a much larger clone is just one base distant, this may be a read error. The chain is built from TRBV12-3 or TRBV12-4 and TRBJ2-7; tentative D call: TRBD2 (5 bases). The CDR3 covers 14 residues. Between the trimmed V and J ends, which lost 3 bases and 3 bases, there was a span of 12 bases. CDR3 nucleotide sequence: TGTGCCAGCAGTTTTTCGCGGGTCGGCTACGAGCAGTACTTC. Translating gives CASSFSRVGYEQYF.

Many counts were recorded for this clonotype. The chain links TRBV20-1 to TRBJ2-1; 11 bases are a match to TRBD2. The ends lost 4 bases at V and 11 bases at J; junction bases unmatched: 7. Per the germline V gene, CDR1 is DFQATT and CDR2 is SNEGSKA (reference sequence). This CDR3 is 13 amino acids long. CDR3 sequence: CSAITSGGGKQFF. As DNA, the CDR3 is TGCAGTGCTATTACTAGCGGGGGAGGCAAGCAGTTCTTC.

In this sample, this clonotype turned up many times. V gene TRBV7-9 combines with J gene TRBJ2-5; 8 positions match TRBD1. Germline loops: CDR1 SEHNR, CDR2 FQNEAQ (reference sequence). This CDR3 region has 16 residues. V lost 1 base and J lost 1; bases outside the gene matches: 5. The CDR3 loop is CASSLGDRGFQETQYF. As DNA, the CDR3 is TGTGCCAGCAGCTTAGGTGACAGGGGTTTCCAAGAGACCCAGTACTTC.

In its sample, this clonotype was seen a few times. V is TRBV5-1 and J is TRBJ2-3, with 8 bases that match TRBD2. The CDR3 loop spans 16 amino acids. CDR1 is SGHRS and CDR2 is YFSETQ in the germline V gene. Unmatched junction bases numbered 9, after V lost 0 bases and J lost 6 bases. The CDR3 bases are TGCGCCAGCAGCTTGGGAGTTAGCGGGGAGGCCGATACGCAGTATTTT. Its protein is CASSLGVSGEADTQYF.

This clonotype appeared many times. CDR3 region: CSASDDPSTDTQYF. CDR3 bases: TGCAGTGCTAGCGACGATCCTAGCACAGATACGCAGTATTTT. This chain connects TRBV20-1 to TRBJ2-3; no clear D gene. Germline loops: CDR1 DFQATT, CDR2 SNEGSKA (reference sequence). V was trimmed by 3 bases and J by 0 bases, leaving 10 bases between them. The CDR3 extends over 14 amino acids.

This clonotype was counted between two and nine times. The chain recombines TRBV5-5 with TRBJ1-4; possibly TRBD1 for D (5 bases). This CDR3 is built from 14 residues. V was trimmed by 2 bases and J by 4 bases, leaving 9 bases between them. Germline V gives CDR1 SGHKS, CDR2 YYEKEE (reference sequence). The CDR3 here is CASSFSGSNEKLFF. CDR3 coding DNA: TGTGCCAGCAGCTTTTCAGGGAGTAATGAAAAACTGTTTTTT.

V is TRBV15 and J is TRBJ2-4; D gene uncertain. The CDR3 spans 14 residues. V was cut by 0 bases and J by 9 bases, with 12 bases left in between. The germline V gene encodes CDR1 LNHNV and CDR2 YYDKDF (reference sequence). The CDR3 DNA is TGTGCCACCAGCAGAGAGCCCCAAATCGGCATTCAGTACTTC. Amino acid sequence: CATSREPQIGIQYF.